Given below is one TCR beta chain in context. Its antigen is as yet unknown. The sample comes from a study of regulatory T cells in long-lasting Graves disease. Overall study results and limits: There was favoring of TRBV28, TRBJ1-2 and TRBJ2-5 in persistent disease.

This CDR3 has 15 residues. Looked up from germline, CDR1 is LGHDT and CDR2 is YNNKEL (reference sequence). V was pared by 6 bases and J by 2 bases, with 8 bases of the junction left unmatched. In building TCR beta libraries, iRepertoire HTBI primers were used together with Arm-PCR of CDR3 regions. Authors' processing steps: Analysis of the samples identified 50 to 75 TRBV and around 15 TRBJ segments. TCRdb redid the calling of the multiplex PCR reads with MiXCR, one entry per CDR3 protein. TCRdb's processing, not the study's, gives the V and J calls here. This sample has 650,000 to 700,000 distinct CDR3 sequences, with approximately 29% found just once. Sample time point: persistent/refractory GD, antithyroid drugs over 5 years with positive TRAb. Extracted PBMC RNA gave rise to the TCR library.

V is TRBV3-1 and J is TRBJ1-2; TRBD1 matches at 8 bases. The sequence was obtained from a female donor with Graves disease. The starting material was peripheral blood mononuclear cells (PBMCs), obtained when the disease was refractory, from a patient treated with antithyroid drugs. CDR3 nucleotides: TGTGCCAGCAGGCTCCTCAGGGGGCGAAACTATGGCTACACCTTC. This sequence encodes CASRLLRGRNYGYTF.